This T cell receptor beta chain was captured in a study of T-cell reconstitution after alpha-beta-depleted transplantation in children. Library preparation (for TCRbeta) was performed with unique molecular identifiers. Via MiXCR, TCRdb re-called the PCR reads, giving one row per CDR3 protein. Found here are 490,000 or so distinct CDR3 sequences, approximately 12% of them singletons; the top ten hold about 5%. Per the germline V gene, CDR1 is GTSNPN and CDR2 is SVGIG (reference sequence). The CDR3 runs to 13 residues. J gave up 7 bases and V 1 base, and 4 bases lay outside the gene matches. This clonotype was picked up a small number of times.

J is TRBJ1-5 and V is TRBV30, with TRBD1 matching 7 bases. This receptor was identified in a human donor who donated a stem cell graft to a child with combined immunodeficiency. Sequencing used PBMCs from the stem cell graft donor, obtained from the stem cell graft. The CDR3 sequence: CAWSGQGGQPQHF. Written as DNA, the CDR3 is TGTGCCTGGAGTGGACAGGGAGGCCAGCCCCAGCATTTT.